Listed here are 5 T cell receptor beta chains from one sample, sequenced in a study of blood T cell repertoires in COVID-19. Generated by immunoSEQ multiplex PCR, the TCRdb table keeps only in-frame clones and is missing some. Among 200,000 to 250,000 clones, 65% to 90% were seen once, and the ten largest hold roughly a tenth. Source material: peripheral blood. These receptors came from a man between 50 and 59 years old with active or convalescent COVID-19.

There are a few counts of this clone. Distinct nucleotide sequences in the sample also encode this CDR3. The chain employs TRBV7-2 and TRBJ1-5; D ambiguous. CDR1 SGHTA and CDR2 FQGNSA come from the germline V gene. CDR3 length: 14 residues. Trimming cost V 1 base and J 2 bases, with 6 bases left between them. Here the CDR3 reads CASSLERGNQPQHF. The CDR3 DNA reads TGTGCCAGCAGCTTAGAGAGGGGCAATCAGCCCCAGCATTTT.

This chain connects TRBV4-1 to TRBJ2-3; D is perhaps TRBD2 (5 bases). The V gene's germline CDR1 is MGHRA and CDR2 YSYEKL. Trimming removed 1 base from V and 0 bases from J, with 11 bases in between. CDR3 length: 16 amino acids. Written as DNA, the CDR3 is TGCGCCAGCAGCCAAGGGCTAGCCCCAAGCACAGATACGCAGTATTTT. It encodes CASSQGLAPSTDTQYF.

This clone was counted a single time. The chain is built from TRBV4-3 and TRBJ1-2, with D possibly matching TRBD1 (5 bases). The germline V gene has CDR1 LGHNA and CDR2 YSLEER. V was shortened by 4 bases and J by 1 base, with 16 bases between the two germline ends. The CDR3 has 16 residues. The chain's CDR3 is CASSRAGQGRNYGYTF. The CDR3 DNA is TGCGCCAGCAGCCGCGCGGGGCAGGGCCGTAACTATGGCTACACCTTC.

The rearrangement joins TRBV9 to TRBJ2-1; 9 positions agree with TRBD2. V was clipped by 4 bases and J by 4 bases; unmatched bases: 12. Germline assignment: CDR1 SGDLS and CDR2 YYNGEE. This CDR3 has 17 residues. The CDR3 nucleotides read TGTGCCAGCAGCTTTAAGGTCACTAGCGGGCGGTACAATGAGCAGTTCTTC. This codes for CASSFKVTSGRYNEQFF.

In nucleotides, the CDR3 is TGTGCAAGTCGCCCGCTAAGGACAGGCCTCGGGGACACTGAAGCTTTCTTT. Amino acids: CASRPLRTGLGDTEAFF. The rearrangement links TRBV12-2 to TRBJ1-1; the table names TRBD1, a call not compared with the DNA. TRBV12-2 is described as a pseudogene. The CDR3 runs 17 residues.